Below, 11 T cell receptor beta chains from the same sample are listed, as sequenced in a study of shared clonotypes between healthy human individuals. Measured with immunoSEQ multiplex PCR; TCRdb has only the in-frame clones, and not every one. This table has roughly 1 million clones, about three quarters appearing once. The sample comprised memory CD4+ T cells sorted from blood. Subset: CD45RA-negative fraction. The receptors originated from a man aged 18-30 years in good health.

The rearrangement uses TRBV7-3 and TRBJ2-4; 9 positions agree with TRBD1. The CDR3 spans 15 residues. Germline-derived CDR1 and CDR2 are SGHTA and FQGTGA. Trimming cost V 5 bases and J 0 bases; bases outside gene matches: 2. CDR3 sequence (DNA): TGTGCCAGCAGCCTGGACAGGGGAGCCAAAAACATTCAGTACTTC. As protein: CASSLDRGAKNIQYF.

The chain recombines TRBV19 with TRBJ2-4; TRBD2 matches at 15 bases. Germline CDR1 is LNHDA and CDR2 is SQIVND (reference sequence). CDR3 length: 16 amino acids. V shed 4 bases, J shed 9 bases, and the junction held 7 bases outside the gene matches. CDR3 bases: TGTGCCAGTAGTAACGGACTAGCGGGAGGGGTTGGCATTCAGTACTTC. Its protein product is CASSNGLAGGVGIQYF.

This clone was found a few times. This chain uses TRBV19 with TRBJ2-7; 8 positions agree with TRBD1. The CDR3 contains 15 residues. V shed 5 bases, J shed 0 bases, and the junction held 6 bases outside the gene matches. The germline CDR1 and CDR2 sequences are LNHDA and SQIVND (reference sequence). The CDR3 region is CASSSDRASSYEQYF. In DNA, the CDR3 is TGTGCCAGTAGTTCGGACAGGGCTAGCTCCTACGAGCAGTACTTC.

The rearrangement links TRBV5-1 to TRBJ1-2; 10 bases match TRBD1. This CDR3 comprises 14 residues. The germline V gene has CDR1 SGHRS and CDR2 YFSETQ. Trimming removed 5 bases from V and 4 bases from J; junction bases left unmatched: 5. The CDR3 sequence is CASSSGTGVYGYTF. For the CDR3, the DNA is TGCGCCAGCAGTTCCGGGACAGGGGTCTATGGCTACACCTTC.

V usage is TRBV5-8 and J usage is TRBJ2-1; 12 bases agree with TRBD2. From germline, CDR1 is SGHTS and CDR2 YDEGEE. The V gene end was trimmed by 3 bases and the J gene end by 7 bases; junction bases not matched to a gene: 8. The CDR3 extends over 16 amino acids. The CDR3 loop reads CASSSMTSGRRNEQFF. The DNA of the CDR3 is TGTGCCAGCAGCTCAATGACTAGCGGGAGAAGGAATGAGCAGTTCTTC.

CDR3 DNA: TGTGCCAGCAGTTACTCTACAGGGCCCTCACCCCTCCACTTT. This translates into CASSYSTGPSPLHF. The V call is TRBV6-5, the J call TRBJ1-6; D is perhaps TRBD1 (6 bases). Trimming stripped 0 bases from V and 10 bases from J, with 10 bases between. Germline V gene lookup returns CDR1 MNHEY and CDR2 SVGAGI. The CDR3 has 14 amino acids.

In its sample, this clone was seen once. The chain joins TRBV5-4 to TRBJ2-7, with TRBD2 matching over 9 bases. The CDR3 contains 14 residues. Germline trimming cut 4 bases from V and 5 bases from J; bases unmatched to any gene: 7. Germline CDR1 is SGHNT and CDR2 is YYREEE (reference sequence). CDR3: CASSTGLASHEQYF. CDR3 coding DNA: TGTGCCAGCAGCACGGGACTAGCCTCTCACGAGCAGTACTTC.

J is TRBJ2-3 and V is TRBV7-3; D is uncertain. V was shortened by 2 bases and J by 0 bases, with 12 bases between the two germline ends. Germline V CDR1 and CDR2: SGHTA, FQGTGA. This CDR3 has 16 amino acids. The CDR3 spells CASSLQRSSSTDTQYF. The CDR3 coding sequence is TGTGCCAGCAGCTTACAGAGGAGCTCGAGCACAGATACGCAGTATTTT.

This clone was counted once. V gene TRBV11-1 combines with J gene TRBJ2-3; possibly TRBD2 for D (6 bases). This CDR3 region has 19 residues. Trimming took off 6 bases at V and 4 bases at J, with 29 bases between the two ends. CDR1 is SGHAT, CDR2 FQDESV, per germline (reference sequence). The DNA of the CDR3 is TGTGCCAGCAGTAGCCCCCGGTCGGGGCTCCGGGGGACTCCAGATACGCAGTATTTT. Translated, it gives CASSSPRSGLRGTPDTQYF.

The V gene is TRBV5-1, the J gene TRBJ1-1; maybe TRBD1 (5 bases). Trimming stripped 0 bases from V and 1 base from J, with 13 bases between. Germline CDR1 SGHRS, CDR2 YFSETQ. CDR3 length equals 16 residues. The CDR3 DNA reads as TGCGCCAGCAGCTTGGGGCCTGCTGGGGGGAACACTGAAGCTTTCTTT. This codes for CASSLGPAGGNTEAFF. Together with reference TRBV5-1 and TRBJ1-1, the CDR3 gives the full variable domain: KAGVTQTPRYLIKTRGQQVTLSCSPISGHRSVSWYQQTPGQGLQFLFEYFSETQRNKGNFPGRFSGRQFSNSRSEMNVSTLELGDSALYLCASSLGPAGGNTEAFFGQGTRLTVV.

The DNA for the CDR3 is TGTGCCAGCAGCGTAGGGCAGGGGCCCCACGAGCAGTACTTC. Its protein product is CASSVGQGPHEQYF. The genes are TRBV9 and TRBJ2-7; tentative D call: TRBD1 (6 bases). Deletions cut 0 bases from V and 5 bases from J, with 12 bases between. This CDR3 comprises 14 residues. CDR1 and CDR2 (germline): SGDLS, YYNGEE.